One sample yielded the 17 T cell receptor beta chains listed below, sequenced in a study of PD-1 blockade in classical Hodgkin lymphoma. The patients all showed relapse after autologous stem cell transplantation, while their brentuximab vedotin exposure varied. Profiled with immunoSEQ multiplex PCR; TCRdb holds only in-frame clones, not every one. The table records tens of thousands of clones, 88% of them present only once. The specimen was peripheral blood mononuclear cells (PBMCs), collected at baseline. All receptors come from a human donor with classical Hodgkin lymphoma.

Regarding this clone: Other DNA sequences in the sample encode the same CDR3. The chain couples TRBV25-1 to TRBJ2-3; TRBD2 matches at 7 bases. V lost 2 bases to trimming and J lost 1 base; unmatched junction nucleotides: 0. CDR3 length: 14 residues. CDR1 and CDR2 from the germline V gene are MGHDK and SYGVNS. CDR3 sequence reads: CASSESGGTDTQYF. CDR3 in DNA: TGTGCCAGCAGTGAAAGCGGGGGCACAGATACGCAGTATTTT.

By frequency in the sample, this clone is medium-sized (0.01 to 0.1%). V and J are TRBV6-6 and TRBJ2-5, with D maybe TRBD2 (5 bases). Trimming pared 4 bases from V and 2 bases from J, leaving 14 bases between. This CDR3 contains 15 residues. Germline-derived CDR1 and CDR2 are MNHNY and SVGAGI (reference sequence). The CDR3 sequence: CASSSLQRLQETQYF. CDR3 coding DNA: TGTGCCAGCAGTTCGCTCCAGCGACTACAAGAGACCCAGTACTTC.

The chain links TRBV10-2 to TRBJ2-5; 11 bases are a match to TRBD2. The CDR3 runs 16 residues. Unmatched junction bases numbered 7, after V lost 3 bases and J lost 4 bases. Germline assignment: CDR1 WSHSY and CDR2 SAAADI. CDR3 in DNA: TGCGCCAGCAGTGAAATTAGCGGGGGGGCCGGAGAGACCCAGTACTTC. It specifies CASSEISGGAGETQYF.

The chain combines TRBV6-6 with TRBJ2-3, with a tentative D call TRBD2 (6 bases). The V end was cut by 6 bases, the J end by 2 bases, with 12 bases between. The CDR3 loop spans 14 amino acids. The germline V gene encodes CDR1 MNHNY and CDR2 SVGAGI (reference sequence). CDR3 amino acids: CASSPSAHTDTQYF. The DNA for the CDR3 is TGTGCCAGCAGCCCTAGCGCCCACACAGATACGCAGTATTTT.

This sequence joins TRBV6-4 and TRBJ2-1, with 9 bases that match TRBD1. CDR1 and CDR2 (germline): MRHNA, SNTAGT. V lost 6 bases to trimming and J lost 8 bases; unmatched junction nucleotides: 8. CDR3 length: 14 residues. CDR3 in amino acids: CASSPGTGTDEQFF. For the CDR3, the DNA is TGTGCCAGCAGCCCAGGGACAGGGACTGATGAGCAGTTCTTC.

This clone has a single count. The gene calls are TRBV7-9 and TRBJ2-7, with D perhaps matching TRBD1 (6 bases). Germline assignment: CDR1 SEHNR and CDR2 FQNEAQ (reference sequence). Trimming stripped 4 bases from V and 2 bases from J, with 18 bases between. CDR3 length: 16 amino acids. CDR3 DNA sequence: TGTGCCAGCAGCTCCCGGGACAAGACTTCCACCTACGAGCAGTACTTC. Translated: CASSSRDKTSTYEQYF. The whole variable domain, remainder taken from reference TRBV7-9 and TRBJ2-7, is DTGVSQNPRHKITKRGQNVTFRCDPISEHNRLYWYRQTLGQGPEFLTYFQNEAQLEKSRLLSDRFSAERPKGSFSTLEIQRTEQGDSAMYLCASSSRDKTSTYEQYFGPGTRLTVT.

This rearrangement joins TRBV2 to TRBJ2-3; either TRBD1 or TRBD2 may fit D (5 bases each). Germline values: CDR1 SNHLY, CDR2 FYNNEI. The CDR3 runs 17 residues. Trimming removed 3 bases at V and 4 bases at J, with 20 bases between. DNA for the CDR3: TGTGCCAGCAGTGACCTCAGGGAGATTTGGGCCGCAGATACGCAGTATTTT. This encodes CASSDLREIWAADTQYF.

This rearrangement joins TRBV7-9 to TRBJ1-6, with unresolved D. This CDR3 region has 14 residues. CDR1 and CDR2 from the germline V gene are SEHNR and FQNEAQ (reference sequence). Trimming shortened V by 1 base and J by 7 bases, and 8 bases separated the two germline ends. The CDR3 DNA follows: TGTGCCAGCAGCTTAGGTCGTGGGAATTCACCCCTCCACTTT. Translating it yields CASSLGRGNSPLHF.

The chain combines TRBV19 with TRBJ2-1; D possibly corresponds to TRBD1 (5 bases). V gave up 1 base and J gave up 5 bases, with 6 bases separating them. The V gene's germline CDR1 is LNHDA and CDR2 SQIVND (reference sequence). The CDR3 length is 13 residues. The CDR3 DNA reads as TGTGCCAGTAGTATAGGACAGAACAATGAGCAGTTCTTC. The encoded protein is CASSIGQNNEQFF. Combining the CDR3 with reference TRBV19 and TRBJ2-1 gives the whole variable domain DGGITQSPKYLFRKEGQNVTLSCEQNLNHDAMYWYRQDPGQGLRLIYYSQIVNDFQKGDIAEGYSVSREKKESFPLTVTSAQKNPTAFYLCASSIGQNNEQFFGPGTRLTVL.

The chain couples TRBV6-5 to TRBJ2-2, with 9 bases lining up with TRBD1. This CDR3 comprises 16 residues. From germline, CDR1 is MNHEY and CDR2 SVGAGI. V lost 2 bases, J lost 6 bases, and 7 bases stayed unmatched. DNA for the CDR3: TGTGCCAGCAGTTACGGGTTACAGGGGGCGGCCGGGGAGCTGTTTTTT. This codes for CASSYGLQGAAGELFF.

This chain links TRBV21-1 with TRBJ2-3; the table assigns TRBD1, which was not confirmed against the DNA. TRBV21-1 is a recognized pseudogene. The CDR3 totals 17 residues. Here the CDR3 DNA reads TGTGCCAGCAGCGACCGGGACAGATATAACCGCACAGATACGCAGTATTTT. The encoded protein is CASSDRDRYNRTDTQYF.

This sequence joins TRBV9 and TRBJ2-2; tentative D call: TRBD1 (5 bases). V was pared by 0 bases and J by 3 bases, with 9 bases between. Germline assignment: CDR1 SGDLS and CDR2 YYNGEE. The CDR3 contains 15 residues. This CDR3 reads CASSVGQGYTGELFF. The DNA of the CDR3 is TGTGCCAGCAGCGTAGGGCAGGGATACACCGGGGAGCTGTTTTTT.

V is TRBV29-1 and J is TRBJ2-7, with a possible D match to TRBD2 (6 bases). This CDR3 has 13 residues. Germline-derived CDR1 and CDR2 are SQVTM and ANQGSEA. Trimming stripped 6 bases from V and 2 bases from J, with 14 bases between. CDR3 loop: CSVRGRQTYEQYF. The CDR3 bases are TGCAGCGTCCGAGGGAGGCAAACCTACGAGCAGTACTTC.

The rearrangement uses TRBV4-1 and TRBJ1-6; 7 bases are shared with TRBD1. Germline CDR1 reads MGHRA; CDR2 reads YSYEKL. The V and J ends lost 3 bases and 7 bases, in that order; junction bases with no gene match: 12. This CDR3 is 17 amino acids long. The CDR3 loop is CASSHPLLRGGNSPLHF. The DNA of the CDR3 is TGCGCCAGCAGCCACCCACTCCTCAGGGGGGGCAATTCACCCCTCCACTTT.

The chain recombines TRBV11-2 with TRBJ2-3; possible D gene TRBD2, 6 bases. The CDR3 totals 15 residues. The germline V gene has CDR1 SGHAT and CDR2 FQNNGV. Trimming pared 5 bases from V and 3 bases from J, leaving 15 bases between. Here the CDR3 DNA reads TGTGCCAGCAGCCCTGGGGGGATCGGGACAGATACGCAGTATTTT. Translation gives CASSPGGIGTDTQYF.

V gene TRBV6-5 combines with J gene TRBJ2-1; possible D gene TRBD2, 6 bases. Germline V gives CDR1 MNHEY, CDR2 SVGAGI. This CDR3 is built from 15 residues. Trimming pared 6 bases from V and 5 bases from J, leaving 17 bases between. CDR3 residues: CASRSITGDNNEQFF. The CDR3 DNA sequence: TGTGCCAGCAGATCCATCACGGGGGATAACAATGAGCAGTTCTTC.

The V gene is TRBV28, the J gene TRBJ2-7; either TRBD1 or TRBD2 may fit D (5 bases each). The CDR3 has 17 residues. CDR1 and CDR2 (germline): MDHEN, SYDVKM. V was cut by 1 base and J by 1 base, with 17 bases left in between. The DNA for the CDR3 is TGTGCCAGCAGTTTATTGCCCAGGGACCGAGCTTCCTACGAGCAGTACTTC. Translated: CASSLLPRDRASYEQYF.